These T cell receptor beta chains were read from a single sample in a study of T cells after yellow fever vaccination. Each CDR3 protein gets one entry after TCRdb re-called the 5' RACE reads with MiXCR. Of around 100,000 distinct CDR3 sequences in the sample, 8.4% were seen once. The input for sequencing was CD8+ T cells sorted from PBMCs, taken 45 days after the yellow fever booster vaccination. These receptor sequences come from a young man who received the YFV17D yellow fever vaccine. Each CDR3 is given without its conserved first and last residue. Rows may omit the clone size; those that give it use once, few, many or a size class.

CDR3aa: ASSQAVSYNEQF; abundance: NA; j_gene: TRBJ2-1; v_gene: TRBV14
CDR3aa: ASSFDEQY; abundance: many; j_gene: TRBJ2-7; v_gene: TRBV12-3/TRBV12-4
CDR3aa: ASSFEDTEAF; abundance: few; j_gene: TRBJ1-1; v_gene: TRBV5-6
CDR3aa: ASSTAPGTDTQY; abundance: many; j_gene: TRBJ2-3; v_gene: TRBV6-5
CDR3aa: ASSHRPGLAGVLNEQF; abundance: NA; j_gene: TRBJ2-1; v_gene: TRBV6-1
CDR3aa: ASSLGQGKGYEQY; abundance: many; j_gene: TRBJ2-7; v_gene: TRBV5-1
CDR3aa: ASSPSGEQF; abundance: many; j_gene: TRBJ2-1; v_gene: TRBV11-2
CDR3aa: ASSGPGQGIADTQY; abundance: many; j_gene: TRBJ2-3; v_gene: TRBV9
CDR3aa: ASTPGTVTYEQY; abundance: many; j_gene: TRBJ2-7; v_gene: TRBV7-2
CDR3aa: ASSFGVSSGANVLT; abundance: many; j_gene: TRBJ2-6; v_gene: TRBV5-1
CDR3aa: ASSQELDRGVLSPLH; abundance: few; j_gene: TRBJ1-6; v_gene: TRBV4-3
CDR3aa: ASGLSGIGVTEAF; abundance: few; j_gene: TRBJ1-1; v_gene: TRBV12-5
CDR3aa: ASSGDYEQY; abundance: many; j_gene: TRBJ2-7; v_gene: TRBV18
CDR3aa: ASSLFETGVAYNEQF; abundance: few; j_gene: TRBJ2-1; v_gene: TRBV7-2
CDR3aa: ASSPGAGAVNIQY; abundance: many; j_gene: TRBJ2-4; v_gene: TRBV7-9
CDR3aa: ASSGYNSPLH; abundance: many; j_gene: TRBJ1-6; v_gene: TRBV27
CDR3aa: ASSSTSGRAEQF; abundance: many; j_gene: TRBJ2-1; v_gene: TRBV2
CDR3aa: SASKSLDRYGYT; abundance: many; j_gene: TRBJ1-2; v_gene: TRBV20-1
CDR3aa: ASSPEGSYEQY; abundance: NA; j_gene: TRBJ2-7; v_gene: TRBV18
CDR3aa: ASDSGTGELF; abundance: many; j_gene: TRBJ2-2; v_gene: TRBV10-1
CDR3aa: ASSSTPGDWYEQY; abundance: many; j_gene: TRBJ2-7; v_gene: TRBV7-2
CDR3aa: ASSKQGWEQF; abundance: many; j_gene: TRBJ2-1; v_gene: TRBV7-9
CDR3aa: ASRGPMNTEAF; abundance: NA; j_gene: TRBJ1-1; v_gene: TRBV14
CDR3aa: ASSSGTSVTGELF; abundance: many; j_gene: TRBJ2-2; v_gene: TRBV7-9
CDR3aa: ASSSGKDYGYT; abundance: NA; j_gene: TRBJ1-2; v_gene: TRBV5-6
CDR3aa: ASSKQGYEQF; abundance: many; j_gene: TRBJ2-1; v_gene: TRBV27
CDR3aa: ASSLAESAQETQY; abundance: few; j_gene: TRBJ2-5; v_gene: TRBV5-4
CDR3aa: ASSPLLSDSGNTIY; abundance: many; j_gene: TRBJ1-3; v_gene: TRBV4-3
CDR3aa: ATSGDIDTQY; abundance: many; j_gene: TRBJ2-3; v_gene: TRBV15
CDR3aa: ASSKGRGQSSGANVLT; abundance: many; j_gene: TRBJ2-6; v_gene: TRBV21-1
CDR3aa: ASSQDPLAGAYNEQF; abundance: NA; j_gene: TRBJ2-1; v_gene: TRBV3-1